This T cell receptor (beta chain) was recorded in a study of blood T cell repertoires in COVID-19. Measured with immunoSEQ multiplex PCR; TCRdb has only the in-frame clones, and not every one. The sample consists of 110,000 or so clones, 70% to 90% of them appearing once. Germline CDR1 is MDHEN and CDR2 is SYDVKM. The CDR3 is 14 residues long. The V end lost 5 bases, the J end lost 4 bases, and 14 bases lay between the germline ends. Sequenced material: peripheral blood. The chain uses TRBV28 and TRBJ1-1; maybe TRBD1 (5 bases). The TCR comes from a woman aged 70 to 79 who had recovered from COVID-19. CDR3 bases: TGTGCCAGCAGTAAGCGCAGGGCGTCCACTGAAGCTTTCTTT. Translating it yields CASSKRRASTEAFF.